This passage covers 32 T cell receptor beta chains from one sample sequenced in a study of spatial heterogeneity in lung cancer. Study results and caveats: In tumors, expanded intratumoral alpha and beta TCR counts tracked mutation counts.

Regarding time point: sample taken at primary tumor resection. MiXCR was run by TCRdb on the 5' RACE reads, yielding one entry per CDR3 protein. The table shows about 3,900 distinct CDR3 sequences, with roughly 4% occurring only once. These TCRs are of unknown antigen specificity. The source material was lung tumor tissue, sampled at surgery. The origin of the receptors is a male donor with early-stage non-small cell lung cancer.

This clonotype occurred many times. V usage is TRBV7-8 and J usage is TRBJ1-6; D gene uncertain. V was shortened by 4 bases and J by 5 bases, with 12 bases between the two germline ends. The CDR3 has 15 residues. CDR1 and CDR2 from the germline V gene are SGHVS and FQNEAQ. This CDR3 reads CASSSTPTNNSPLHF. As DNA, the CDR3 is TGTGCCAGCAGCTCAACTCCGACAAATAATTCACCCCTCCACTTT.

This clonotype was seen many times. The J gene is TRBJ1-2, the V gene TRBV10-2, with 7 nucleotides matching TRBD1. The germline CDR1 and CDR2 sequences are WSHSY and SAAADI. The CDR3 covers 16 residues. Trimming cost V 8 bases and J 5 bases; bases outside gene matches: 17. In nucleotides, the CDR3 is TGCGCCAGCGGTAGGGGAGGAACAGGGGAACTATATGGCTACACCTTC. Translation gives CASGRGGTGELYGYTF.

This clonotype was seen repeatedly, ten times or more. V and J are TRBV5-1 and TRBJ1-2; D remains unclear. V lost 0 bases, J lost 5 bases, and 2 bases lay in between. Per the germline V gene, CDR1 is SGHRS and CDR2 is YFSETQ. The CDR3 has 11 amino acids. CDR3 sequence reads: CASSLDYGYTF. The CDR3 DNA sequence: TGCGCCAGCAGCTTGGATTATGGCTACACCTTC.

In this sample, this clonotype is medium-sized. V is TRBV6-5 and J is TRBJ2-2; 10 bases agree with TRBD2. V lost 0 bases, J lost 8 bases, and 6 bases stayed unmatched. Germline V lookup: CDR1 MNHEY, CDR2 SVGAGI. This CDR3 spans 16 amino acids. In nucleotides, the CDR3 is TGTGCCAGCAGTTACTCGATTCTAGCGGGAGTAGGGGAGCTGTTTTTT. It codes for CASSYSILAGVGELFF.

This clonotype has a count of ten or more. The chain has TRBV7-8 and TRBJ1-1, with D perhaps TRBD1 (5 bases). The ends were cut back, 3 bases at V and 4 bases at J, with 12 bases in the middle. This CDR3 has 14 residues. The germline V gene encodes CDR1 SGHVS and CDR2 FQNEAQ. The CDR3 reads CASSLGRARTEAFF. In DNA, the CDR3 is TGTGCCAGCAGCTTGGGCAGGGCGCGCACTGAAGCTTTCTTT. The full variable domain, completed using reference TRBV7-8 and TRBJ1-1, is GAGVSQSPRYKVAKRGQDVALRCDPISGHVSLFWYQQALGQGPEFLTYFQNEAQLDKSGLPSDRFFAERPEGSVSTLKIQRTQQEDSAVYLCASSLGRARTEAFFGQGTRLTVV.

This clonotype was seen many times. The V and J genes are TRBV5-6 and TRBJ2-1; D perhaps matches TRBD2 (6 bases). Germline lookup yields CDR1 SGHDT and CDR2 YYEEEE. V was trimmed by 4 bases and J by 6 bases, leaving 11 bases between them. The CDR3 covers 13 residues. CDR3 sequence: CASSRGTVNEQFF. The CDR3 nucleotides read TGTGCCAGCAGCCGCGGGACTGTCAATGAGCAGTTCTTC.

This clonotype is medium-sized in the sample. CDR3 amino acids: CASSLALDRTVGGYTF. CDR3 bases: TGTGCCAGCAGCTTAGCGTTAGACAGAACAGTTGGGGGCTACACCTTC. This rearrangement joins TRBV7-8 to TRBJ1-2; weak D call: TRBD1 (5 bases). The germline CDR1 and CDR2 sequences are SGHVS and FQNEAQ. The CDR3 sequence is 16 residues long. With 0 bases removed from V and 8 bases from J, the gap between germline ends came to 19 bases.

This clonotype was counted many times. The V and J genes are TRBV7-2 and TRBJ2-5, with a weak D call TRBD1 (6 bases). The CDR3 length is 13 residues. V lost 6 bases and J lost 2, with 10 bases in between. The germline gives CDR1 SGHTA, CDR2 FQGNSA. CDR3 coding DNA: TGTGCCAGCAGACGGGGACATCAAGAGACCCAGTACTTC. Its protein product is CASRRGHQETQYF.

The V gene is TRBV5-1, the J gene TRBJ2-5; D possibly corresponds to TRBD1 (6 bases). There are 13 residues in the CDR3. V lost 4 bases and J 5 bases, leaving 12 bases between the germline ends. CDR1 and CDR2 (germline): SGHRS, YFSETQ. CDR3 DNA: TGCGCCAGCAGCATGGGGGCACGCGAGACCCAGTACTTC. Residues: CASSMGARETQYF.

This clonotype was detected ten times or more. J is TRBJ1-2 and V is TRBV6-2 or TRBV6-3; 8 bases align to TRBD1. V shed 6 bases, J shed 6 bases, and the junction held 3 bases outside the gene matches. This CDR3 has 12 amino acids. CDR1 and CDR2 from the germline V gene are MNHEY and SVGEGT. CDR3 sequence: CASSQGQDGYTF. DNA for the CDR3: TGTGCCAGCAGCCAGGGACAGGATGGCTACACCTTC.

Ten or more counts support this clonotype. This chain joins TRBV28 and TRBJ2-5; D is unclear. CDR1 MDHEN and CDR2 SYDVKM come from the germline V gene. V was pared by 5 bases and J by 5 bases, with 9 bases between. The CDR3 spans 12 residues. Here the CDR3 reads CASSGFGETQYF. Here the CDR3 DNA reads TGTGCCAGCAGTGGGTTCGGGGAGACCCAGTACTTC. The full variable domain, its missing parts supplied by reference TRBV28 and TRBJ2-5, is DVKVTQSSRYLVKRTGEKVFLECVQDMDHENMFWYRQDPGLGLRLIYFSYDVKMKEKGDIPEGYSVSREKKERFSLILESASTNQTSMYLCASSGFGETQYFGPGTRLLVL.

This clonotype was seen repeatedly, ten times or more. The J gene is TRBJ2-6, the V gene TRBV7-2, with D possibly being TRBD1 (5 bases). Germline V CDR1 and CDR2: SGHTA, FQGNSA. The CDR3 has 16 residues. Trimming shortened V by 7 bases and J by 2 bases, and 15 bases separated the two germline ends. The CDR3 here is CASTERTGAGANVLTF. In DNA form, the CDR3 reads TGTGCCAGCACCGAACGAACAGGAGCTGGGGCCAACGTCCTGACTTTC.

This clonotype occurred many times. The rearrangement uses TRBV28 and TRBJ1-2; unclear D gene. Trimming left V 3 bases short and J 4 bases short, with 6 bases between. Germline V lookup: CDR1 MDHEN, CDR2 SYDVKM. The CDR3 extends over 12 amino acids. The CDR3 loop reads CASSFGGYGYTF. The CDR3 DNA reads as TGTGCCAGCAGTTTTGGCGGCTATGGCTACACCTTC.

This clonotype is categorized as medium-sized. The rearrangement joins TRBV7-9 to TRBJ2-3, with D perhaps given as TRBD1 or TRBD2 (6 bases each). The CDR3 has 15 residues. Deletions cut 1 base from V and 1 base from J, with 9 bases between. In germline, CDR1 is SEHNR, CDR2 FQNEAQ (reference sequence). The CDR3 sequence: CASSLGRGRTDTQYF. CDR3 sequence (DNA): TGTGCCAGCAGCTTAGGACGGGGGCGCACAGATACGCAGTATTTT.

This clonotype rates as medium-sized (0.01 to 0.1%). This rearrangement joins TRBV3-1 to TRBJ1-6; 8 nucleotides agree with TRBD1. Germline trimming cut 4 bases from V and 8 bases from J; bases unmatched to any gene: 4. In germline, CDR1 is LGHDT, CDR2 YNNKEL (reference sequence). This CDR3 region has 14 residues. CDR3 in amino acids: CASSLTTGDSPLHF. The CDR3 coding sequence is TGTGCCAGCAGCCTCACGACAGGGGATTCACCCCTCCACTTT.

A word on this clonotype: No DNA is shown, since the ends of the CDR3 on it are uncertain; the CDR3 is the one TCRdb lists. This chain joins TRBV29-1 and TRBJ2-3; no DNA check was done on the table's D call, TRBD1. CDR1 is SQVTM and CDR2 is ANQGSEA in the germline V gene. The CDR3 is made up of 13 amino acids, end residues included. Here the CDR3 reads CGVGAGAGDTHYF.

In this sample, this clonotype turned up many times. The V call is TRBV28, the J call TRBJ1-1; 8 nucleotides align to TRBD1. V gave up 5 bases and J gave up 4 bases; unmatched junction bases: 9. Germline CDR1 is MDHEN and CDR2 is SYDVKM. This CDR3 has 15 residues. The CDR3 nucleotides read TGTGCCAGCAGTCACCCAGGGGGCGCAGGCACTGAAGCTTTCTTT. Protein: CASSHPGGAGTEAFF.

This clonotype was seen at least ten times. V and J are TRBV20-1 and TRBJ2-3, with D possibly TRBD2 on 6 matching bases. This CDR3 is built from 15 residues. CDR1 DFQATT and CDR2 SNEGSKA come from the germline V gene (reference sequence). The CDR3 here is CSAPLGGAVTDTQYF. Written as DNA, the CDR3 is TGCAGCGCCCCCCTGGGCGGGGCGGTCACAGATACGCAGTATTTT.

This clonotype was counted at least ten times. The chain couples TRBV6-2 or TRBV6-3 to TRBJ2-1, with TRBD2 matching over 12 bases. CDR1 is MNHEY, CDR2 SVGEGT, per germline. CDR3 size: 17 residues. V trimming: 2 bases; J trimming: 2 bases; junction bases outside the gene matches: 4. The CDR3 loop is CASSYRTSGTTYNEQFF. DNA of the CDR3: TGTGCCAGCAGTTACCGGACTAGCGGGACTACCTACAATGAGCAGTTCTTC.

This clonotype is labeled as medium-sized. The chain couples TRBV6-1 to TRBJ2-7; perhaps D is TRBD1 or TRBD2 (5 bases each). V gave up 10 bases and J gave up 3 bases, with 13 bases separating them. Looked up from germline, CDR1 is MNHNS and CDR2 is SASEGT. The length of the CDR3 is 12 residues. The CDR3 coding sequence is TGTGCCACCCGGGACGGGATCTACGAGCAGTACGTC. Translation: CATRDGIYEQYV.

This clonotype is medium-sized. The chain carries TRBV6-2 or TRBV6-3 and TRBJ1-5; a weak D match, TRBD1 (5 bases). Trimming took 6 bases from V and 6 from J, leaving 18 bases between them. The germline CDR1 and CDR2 sequences are MNHEY and SVGEGT. This CDR3 comprises 15 residues. CDR3 amino acids: CASSSPVGDTQPQHF. In DNA form, the CDR3 reads TGTGCCAGCAGCTCACCGGTAGGGGATACTCAGCCCCAGCATTTT.

This clonotype was observed at least ten times. The chain employs TRBV20-1 and TRBJ2-1, with a weak D call TRBD2 (6 bases). The CDR3 loop spans 15 amino acids. CDR1 and CDR2 (germline): DFQATT, SNEGSKA (reference sequence). Trimming left V 0 bases short and J 6 bases short, with 15 bases between. In DNA form, the CDR3 reads TGCAGTGCTAGAGATCTAGCGATCCCTAGCAATGAGCAGTTCTTC. It yields the protein CSARDLAIPSNEQFF.

This clonotype showed up many times. The CDR3 spells CASSSRRENEKLFF. CDR3 bases: TGTGCCAGCAGTTCGAGGAGGGAGAATGAAAAACTGTTTTTT. This chain uses TRBV27 with TRBJ1-4; D gene uncertain. CDR3 length: 14 residues. Trimming pared 4 bases from V and 5 bases from J, leaving 11 bases between. Germline CDR1 is MNHEY and CDR2 is SMNVEV (reference sequence).

This clonotype was counted many times. The rearrangement links TRBV5-5 to TRBJ1-4, with D uncertain. The length of the CDR3 is 15 residues. With 4 bases removed from V and 7 bases from J, the gap between germline ends came to 17 bases. CDR1 and CDR2 from the germline V gene are SGHKS and YYEKEE (reference sequence). This CDR3 is CASSPPADRSEKLFF. CDR3 sequence (DNA): TGTGCCAGCAGCCCACCTGCCGATCGGAGTGAAAAACTGTTTTTT.

This clonotype was found many times. The chain employs TRBV20-1 and TRBJ1-1; weak D call: TRBD1 (6 bases). Germline V CDR1 and CDR2: DFQATT, SNEGSKA (reference sequence). The CDR3 sequence is 16 residues long. V lost 0 bases, J lost 5 bases, and 19 bases lay in between. Here the CDR3 DNA reads TGCAGTGCTAGAGATGGGGGCACACCCGGGGGAACTGAAGCTTTCTTT. This gives the protein CSARDGGTPGGTEAFF.

This clonotype was found many times. The V gene is TRBV12-3 or TRBV12-4, the J gene TRBJ2-6; 8 bases are shared with TRBD1. The V segment lost 6 bases and the J segment 1 base; nucleotides outside the gene matches: 2. CDR3 length: 15 amino acids. The CDR3 loop is CASSHRGSGANVLTF. The CDR3 DNA reads TGTGCCAGCAGCCACAGGGGGTCTGGGGCCAACGTCCTGACTTTC.

By share, this clonotype counts as medium-sized. The gene calls are TRBV6-1 and TRBJ1-1; a possible D gene is TRBD1 (5 bases). With 0 bases removed from V and 1 base from J, the gap between germline ends came to 6 bases. CDR3 length: 14 amino acids. Germline lookup yields CDR1 MNHNS and CDR2 SASEGT. The CDR3 nucleotides are TGTGCCAGCAGTGAAGCGGGGCAGAACACTGAAGCTTTCTTT. It specifies CASSEAGQNTEAFF.

This clonotype ranks as medium-sized. CDR3 in DNA: TGCGCCAGCAGCTTGAGGCAGGGCGGGGATACGCAGTATTTT. This encodes CASSLRQGGDTQYF. The rearrangement joins TRBV5-1 to TRBJ2-3; D is tentatively TRBD1 or TRBD2 (5 bases each). This CDR3 region has 14 residues. Trimming cost V 1 base and J 6 bases, with 12 bases left between them. In germline, CDR1 is SGHRS, CDR2 YFSETQ.

In its sample, this clonotype was seen many times. The V call is TRBV2, the J call TRBJ1-1; D unresolved. CDR1 and CDR2 from the germline V gene are SNHLY and FYNNEI. The CDR3 contains 13 residues. Deletions cut 8 bases from V and 0 bases from J, with 10 bases between. For the CDR3, the DNA is TGTGCCAGCCACAAGGATTTGAACACTGAAGCTTTCTTT. Its translation: CASHKDLNTEAFF.

In this sample, this clonotype turned up many times. The V call is TRBV27, the J call TRBJ2-3; the D call may be TRBD1 or TRBD2 (6 bases each). In germline, CDR1 is MNHEY, CDR2 SMNVEV (reference sequence). The length of the CDR3 is 15 residues. V was shortened by 2 bases and J by 2 bases, with 11 bases between the two germline ends. CDR3 protein: CASSLSGGPTDTQYF. Here the CDR3 DNA reads TGTGCCAGCAGTTTAAGTGGGGGGCCCACAGATACGCAGTATTTT.

This clonotype was recorded at least ten times. V is TRBV2 and J is TRBJ1-4; no definite D call. Per the germline V gene, CDR1 is SNHLY and CDR2 is FYNNEI. Trimming took 6 bases from V and 8 from J, leaving 31 bases between them. The CDR3 runs 19 residues. The chain's CDR3 is CASSELTTYSGTAREKLFF. As DNA, the CDR3 is TGTGCCAGCAGCGAACTAACTACATACAGCGGCACAGCAAGGGAAAAACTGTTTTTT.

In this sample, this clonotype is medium-sized. J is TRBJ2-2 and V is TRBV2, with D possibly matching TRBD2 (7 bases). The ends were cut back, 6 bases at V and 1 base at J, with 15 bases in the middle. Germline V lookup: CDR1 SNHLY, CDR2 FYNNEI. CDR3 length: 16 residues. In DNA form, the CDR3 reads TGTGCCAGCAGCCCCCCCGGGGGGCTGAACACCGGGGAGCTGTTTTTT. The encoded protein is CASSPPGGLNTGELFF.